This T cell receptor (beta chain) comes out of a study of blood T cell repertoires in COVID-19. Study context: The cDNA or gDNA used as material had been derived from T cells, B-cell-depleted T cells, or PBMCs.

This CDR3 spans 11 amino acids. Per germline, CDR1 SGHTA and CDR2 FQGNSA. V shed 8 bases and J shed 5 bases, with 9 bases lying between them. This table comes from immunoSEQ multiplex PCR, and its TCRdb copy is limited to in-frame clones, with some not included. Counted here are about 82,000 clones, 80% occurring once; the ten biggest clones make up 12%. The receptor was isolated from a woman in her forties with active or convalescent COVID-19. Sequencing was performed on peripheral blood. The chain employs TRBV7-2 and TRBJ1-2, with no clear D. The CDR3 protein is CASSVSYGYTF. CDR3 coding DNA: TGTGCCAGCTCGGTTAGTTATGGCTACACCTTC.